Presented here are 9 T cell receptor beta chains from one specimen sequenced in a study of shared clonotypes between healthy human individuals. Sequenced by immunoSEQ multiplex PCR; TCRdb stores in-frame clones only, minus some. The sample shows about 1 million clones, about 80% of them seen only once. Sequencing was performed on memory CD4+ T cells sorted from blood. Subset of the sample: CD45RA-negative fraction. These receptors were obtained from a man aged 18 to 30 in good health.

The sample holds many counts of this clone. The CDR3 nucleotides are TGTGCCTGGAGTGTACTTGTGGGGAACACTGAAGCTTTCTTT. Its translation: CAWSVLVGNTEAFF. The chain uses TRBV30 and TRBJ1-1; D gene uncertain. Trimming shortened V by 0 bases and J by 1 base, and 9 bases separated the two germline ends. The CDR3 extends over 14 amino acids. Germline V gives CDR1 GTSNPN, CDR2 SVGIG (reference sequence).

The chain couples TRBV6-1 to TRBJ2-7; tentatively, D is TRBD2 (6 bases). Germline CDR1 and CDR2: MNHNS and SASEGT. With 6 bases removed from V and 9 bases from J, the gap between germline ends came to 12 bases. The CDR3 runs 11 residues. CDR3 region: CASSGSSWQYF. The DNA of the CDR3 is TGTGCCAGCAGCGGGAGTTCTTGGCAGTACTTC.

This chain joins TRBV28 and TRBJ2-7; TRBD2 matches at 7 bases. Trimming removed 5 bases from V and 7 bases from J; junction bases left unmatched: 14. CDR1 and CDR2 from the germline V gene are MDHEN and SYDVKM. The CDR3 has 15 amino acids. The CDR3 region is CASSLRREIPLEQYF. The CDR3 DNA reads TGTGCCAGCAGTCTAAGGCGGGAGATCCCCCTGGAGCAGTACTTC.

The CDR3 DNA is TGTGCCAGCAGTGAAGGCCTCAGGGGCACTGAAGCTTTCTTT. This translates into CASSEGLRGTEAFF. The chain couples TRBV25-1 to TRBJ1-1, with D possibly matching TRBD1 (6 bases). CDR1 and CDR2 from the germline V gene are MGHDK and SYGVNS. Trimming stripped 2 bases from V and 4 bases from J, with 11 bases between. This CDR3 comprises 14 residues.

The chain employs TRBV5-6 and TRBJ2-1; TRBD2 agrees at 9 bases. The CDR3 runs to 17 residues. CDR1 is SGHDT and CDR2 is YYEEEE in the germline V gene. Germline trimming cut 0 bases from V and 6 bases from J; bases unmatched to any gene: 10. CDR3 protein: CASSLARRGGPSNEQFF. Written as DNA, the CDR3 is TGTGCCAGCAGCTTGGCGCGGCGGGGGGGCCCCTCCAATGAGCAGTTCTTC.

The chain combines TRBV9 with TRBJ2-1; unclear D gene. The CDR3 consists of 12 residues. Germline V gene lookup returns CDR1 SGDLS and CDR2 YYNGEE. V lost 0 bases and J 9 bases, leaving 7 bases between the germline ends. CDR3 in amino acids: CASSVGHGEQFF. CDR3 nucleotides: TGTGCCAGCAGCGTAGGTCACGGTGAGCAGTTCTTC.

The CDR3 spells CASMFRQWNTEAFF. In nucleotides, the CDR3 is TGTGCCAGCATGTTTAGACAGTGGAACACTGAAGCTTTCTTT. The rearrangement uses TRBV2 and TRBJ1-1, with D perhaps TRBD1 (5 bases). Per the germline V gene, CDR1 is SNHLY and CDR2 is FYNNEI. The CDR3 runs to 14 residues. Trimming shortened V by 7 bases and J by 1 base, and 13 bases separated the two germline ends.

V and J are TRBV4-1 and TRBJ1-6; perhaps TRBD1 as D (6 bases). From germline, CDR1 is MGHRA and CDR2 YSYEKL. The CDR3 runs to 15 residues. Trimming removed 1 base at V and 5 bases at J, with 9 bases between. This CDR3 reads CASSQVNRDNSPLHF. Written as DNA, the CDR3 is TGCGCCAGCAGCCAAGTTAACAGGGATAATTCACCCCTCCACTTT.

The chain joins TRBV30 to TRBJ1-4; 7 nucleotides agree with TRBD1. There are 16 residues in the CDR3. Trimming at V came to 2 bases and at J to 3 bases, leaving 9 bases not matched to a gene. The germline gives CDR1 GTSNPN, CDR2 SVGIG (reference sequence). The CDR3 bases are TGTGCCTGGAGTACATACAGGGGCGTAGCTAATGAAAAACTGTTTTTT. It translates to CAWSTYRGVANEKLFF. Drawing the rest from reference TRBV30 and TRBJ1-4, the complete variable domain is SQTIHQWPATLVQPVGSPLSLECTVEGTSNPNLYWYRQAAGRGLQLLFYSVGIGQISSEVPQNLSASRPQDRQFILSSKKLLLSDSGFYLCAWSTYRGVANEKLFFGSGTQLSVL.